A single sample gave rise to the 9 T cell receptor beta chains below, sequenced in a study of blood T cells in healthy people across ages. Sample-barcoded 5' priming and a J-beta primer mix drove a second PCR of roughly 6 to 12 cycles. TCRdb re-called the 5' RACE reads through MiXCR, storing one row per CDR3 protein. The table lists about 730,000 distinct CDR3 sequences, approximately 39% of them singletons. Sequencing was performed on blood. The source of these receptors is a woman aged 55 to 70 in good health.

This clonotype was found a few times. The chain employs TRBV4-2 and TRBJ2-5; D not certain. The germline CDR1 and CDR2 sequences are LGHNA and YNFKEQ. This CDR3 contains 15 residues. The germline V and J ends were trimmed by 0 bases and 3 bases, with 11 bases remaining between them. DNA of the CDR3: TGTGCCAGCAGCCAAGATCTTACGGTGAAAGAGACCCAGTACTTC. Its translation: CASSQDLTVKETQYF.

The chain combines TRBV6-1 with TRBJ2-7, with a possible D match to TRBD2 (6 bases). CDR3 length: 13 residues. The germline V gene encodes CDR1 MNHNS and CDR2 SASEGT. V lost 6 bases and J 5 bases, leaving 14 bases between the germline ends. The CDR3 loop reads CASRPGTLDEQYF. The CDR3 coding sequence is TGTGCCAGCAGACCCGGGACTCTCGACGAGCAGTACTTC.

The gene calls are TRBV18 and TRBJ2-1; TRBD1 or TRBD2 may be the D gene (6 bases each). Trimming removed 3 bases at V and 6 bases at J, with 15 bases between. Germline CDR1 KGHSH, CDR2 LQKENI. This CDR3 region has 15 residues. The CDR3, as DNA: TGTGCCAGCTCACCCCCGGGGGCCCCCTCCAATGAGCAGTTCTTC. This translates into CASSPPGAPSNEQFF.

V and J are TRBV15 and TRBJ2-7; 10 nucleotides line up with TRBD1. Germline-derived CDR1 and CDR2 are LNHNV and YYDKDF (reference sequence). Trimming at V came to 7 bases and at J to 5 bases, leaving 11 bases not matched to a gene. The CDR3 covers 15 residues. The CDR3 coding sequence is TGTGCCACCAAATATGGGGGGACAGGGGCCCACGAGCAGTACTTC. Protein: CATKYGGTGAHEQYF.

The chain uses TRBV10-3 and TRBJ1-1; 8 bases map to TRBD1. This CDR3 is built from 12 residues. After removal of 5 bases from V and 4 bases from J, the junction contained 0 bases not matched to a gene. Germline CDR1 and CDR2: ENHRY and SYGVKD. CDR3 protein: CAISTGGTEAFF. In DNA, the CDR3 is TGTGCCATCAGTACAGGGGGCACTGAAGCTTTCTTT.

The CDR3: CASSERTSANYEQYF. The CDR3 DNA reads as TGTGCCAGCAGTGAAAGGACTAGCGCCAACTACGAGCAGTACTTC. This chain links TRBV6-1 with TRBJ2-7; 9 bases match TRBD2. Unmatched junction bases numbered 5, after V lost 2 bases and J lost 3 bases. This CDR3 is 15 amino acids long. CDR1 and CDR2 from the germline V gene are MNHNS and SASEGT.

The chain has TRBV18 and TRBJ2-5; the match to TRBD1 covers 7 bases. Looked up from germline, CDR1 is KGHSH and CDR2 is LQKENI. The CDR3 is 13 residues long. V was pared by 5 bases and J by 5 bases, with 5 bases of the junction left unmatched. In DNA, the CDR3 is TGTGCCAGCTCAGAGAACAGGGGCGAGACCCAGTACTTC. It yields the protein CASSENRGETQYF.

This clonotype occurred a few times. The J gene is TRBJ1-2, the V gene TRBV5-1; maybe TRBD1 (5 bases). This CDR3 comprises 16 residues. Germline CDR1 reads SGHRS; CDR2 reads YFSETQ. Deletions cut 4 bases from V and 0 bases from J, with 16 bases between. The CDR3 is CASSASGTPANYGYTF. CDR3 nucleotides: TGCGCCAGCAGCGCGTCGGGGACGCCAGCTAACTATGGCTACACCTTC.

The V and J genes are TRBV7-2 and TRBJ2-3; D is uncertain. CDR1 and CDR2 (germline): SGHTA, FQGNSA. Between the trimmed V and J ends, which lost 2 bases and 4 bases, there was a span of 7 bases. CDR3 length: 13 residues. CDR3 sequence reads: CASSLRRADTQYF. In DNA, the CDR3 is TGTGCCAGCAGCTTAAGACGGGCAGATACGCAGTATTTT.